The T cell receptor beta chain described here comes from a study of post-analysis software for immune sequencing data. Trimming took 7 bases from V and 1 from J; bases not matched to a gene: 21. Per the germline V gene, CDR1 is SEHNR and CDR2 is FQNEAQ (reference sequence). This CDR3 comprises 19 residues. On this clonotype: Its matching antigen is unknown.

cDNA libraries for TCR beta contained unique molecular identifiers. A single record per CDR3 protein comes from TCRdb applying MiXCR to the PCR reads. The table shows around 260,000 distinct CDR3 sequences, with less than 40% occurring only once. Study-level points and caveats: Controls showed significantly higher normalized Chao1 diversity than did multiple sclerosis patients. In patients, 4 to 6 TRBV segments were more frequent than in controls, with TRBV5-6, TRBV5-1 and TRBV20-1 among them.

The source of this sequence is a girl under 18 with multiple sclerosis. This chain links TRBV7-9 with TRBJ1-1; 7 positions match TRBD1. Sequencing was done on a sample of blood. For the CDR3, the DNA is TGTGCCAGCAACCCCGCGGAAGGGGGCATCGAATTTAGGAACACTGAAGCTTTCTTT. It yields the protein CASNPAEGGIEFRNTEAFF.